This paragraph reports one T cell receptor beta chain. Its antigen is not identified. The data derive from a study of cytomegalovirus exposure and HLA in healthy donors. Study-wide results and limits: In a later analysis, CMV-associated beta chains were mostly HLA-associated, it appeared. What a later analysis reportedly showed was that an Asian-associated ancestry cluster had fewer N-insertions than the approximately 700-donor mean. Cytomegalovirus-associated status was assigned to some 180 TCR beta chains.

Primers for the PCR totalled 60 Vbeta and 13 Jbeta. The protocol was immunoSEQ multiplex PCR, while the TCRdb copy is restricted to in-frame clones and leaves out a portion. The sample holds 75,000 to 100,000 clones; about three quarters are singletons and the top ten take roughly 3.5%. The specimen was PBMCs. The receptor was isolated from a man aged 35 to 55 in good health and CMV-seronegative.

Here the CDR3 reads CASSQDVMQYF. In DNA, the CDR3 is TGTGCCAGCAGCCAAGACGTTATGCAGTATTTT. The chain combines TRBV4-2 with TRBJ2-3; D unresolved. The germline gives CDR1 LGHNA, CDR2 YNFKEQ. The CDR3 runs to 11 residues. The V and J ends lost 0 bases and 11 bases respectively, with 6 bases between them.